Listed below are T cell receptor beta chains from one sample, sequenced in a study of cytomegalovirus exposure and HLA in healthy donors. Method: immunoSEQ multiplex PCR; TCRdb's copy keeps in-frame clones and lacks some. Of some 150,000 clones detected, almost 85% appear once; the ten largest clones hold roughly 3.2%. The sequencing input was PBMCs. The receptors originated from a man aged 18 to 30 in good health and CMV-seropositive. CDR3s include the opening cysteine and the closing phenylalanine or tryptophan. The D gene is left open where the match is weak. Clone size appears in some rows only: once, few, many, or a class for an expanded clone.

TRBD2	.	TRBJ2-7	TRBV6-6	TGTGCCAGCATGCCTAGCGGGAGGGAGAACGAGCAGTACTTC	CASMPSGRENEQYF
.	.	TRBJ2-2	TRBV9	TGTGCCAGCGCAGGACTCACCGGGGAGCTGTTTTTT	CASAGLTGELFF
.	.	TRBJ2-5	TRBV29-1	TGCAGCGTGCAGGTGCAGACCCACTACTTC	CSVQVQTHYF
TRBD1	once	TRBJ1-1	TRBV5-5	TGTGCCAGCAGCTTTGGGGCAGGGGGAGAAGCTTTCTTT	CASSFGAGGEAFF
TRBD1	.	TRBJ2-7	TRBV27	TGTGCCAGCAGTTTAGCCCTCCCGGGACAGGGAACCTACGAGCAGTACTTC	CASSLALPGQGTYEQYF
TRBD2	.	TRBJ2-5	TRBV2	TGTGCCAGCAGTGAAATAGGGAGGGGAGAGACCCAGTACTTC	CASSEIGRGETQYF
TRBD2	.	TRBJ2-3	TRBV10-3	TGTGCCATCAGTGGGGGACTAGCGGGAGGATCCACAGATACGCAGTATTTT	CAISGGLAGGSTDTQYF
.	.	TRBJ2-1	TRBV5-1	TGCGCCAGCAGCACCGGACAGTTCGACTCCTACAATGAGCAGTTCTTC	CASSTGQFDSYNEQFF
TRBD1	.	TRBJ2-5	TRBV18	TGTGCCAGCTCACCACAGGGGGCGCTTGGAGAGACCCAGTACTTC	CASSPQGALGETQYF
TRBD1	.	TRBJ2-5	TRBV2	TGTGCCACACGACAGGGACAGGGCCAAGAGACCCAGTACTTC	CATRQGQGQETQYF
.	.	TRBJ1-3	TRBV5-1	TGCGCCAGCAGCTTGGTCTCGGGTAGCTCTGGAAACACCATATATTTT	CASSLVSGSSGNTIYF
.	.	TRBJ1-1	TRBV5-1	TGCGCCAGCAGCTTGGCCGGGGGTGAAGCTTTCTTT	CASSLAGGEAFF
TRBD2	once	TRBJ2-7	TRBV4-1	TGCGCCAGCAGCCAAGGGGGCGGGGGTTACGAGCAGTACTTC	CASSQGGGGYEQYF